Sequencing of this TCR beta chain was carried out in a study of beta chain features in type 1 diabetes. Study in general: Comparable age, gender and cell yields were observed in patients relative to healthy donors.

Overall study results and limits: VDJ junctions sequenced from type 1 diabetes patients showed fewer insertions and more deletions.

The whole isolated RNA underwent reverse transcription, so sequencing captured expressed TCRB transcripts. Sequencing used immunoSEQ multiplex PCR; TCRdb keeps in-frame clones, though not all of them. Of about 200,000 clones detected, 11% appear once; the ten largest clones hold less than 1.5%. This clone was seen more than once but under ten times. Its target is unknown. A read error may produce the germline difference seen at one junction end. Via the markers CD45RO/CCR7/CD25/CD127/CD95/CD27, stem cell-like memory, regulatory, central memory and naive CD4+ cells were sorted. The CDR3 runs 14 residues. Germline-derived CDR1 and CDR2 are SGHDT and YYEEEE.

The receptor's source is a man in his late teens or twenties in good health. Sample: central memory CD4+ T cells from blood. J is TRBJ1-5 and V is TRBV5-6; 8 bases fit TRBD1. CDR3 in amino acids: CASSLATGVPIFAF. CDR3 bases: TGTGCCAGCAGCTTAGCGACAGGGGTCCCTATTTTTGCTTTT. The full variable domain, completed using reference TRBV5-6 and TRBJ1-5, is DAGVTQSPTHLIKTRGQQVTLRCSPKSGHDTVSWYQQALGQGPQFIFQYYEEEERQRGNFPDRFSGHQFPNYSSELNVNALLLGDSALYLCASSLATGVPIFAFGDGTRLSIL.